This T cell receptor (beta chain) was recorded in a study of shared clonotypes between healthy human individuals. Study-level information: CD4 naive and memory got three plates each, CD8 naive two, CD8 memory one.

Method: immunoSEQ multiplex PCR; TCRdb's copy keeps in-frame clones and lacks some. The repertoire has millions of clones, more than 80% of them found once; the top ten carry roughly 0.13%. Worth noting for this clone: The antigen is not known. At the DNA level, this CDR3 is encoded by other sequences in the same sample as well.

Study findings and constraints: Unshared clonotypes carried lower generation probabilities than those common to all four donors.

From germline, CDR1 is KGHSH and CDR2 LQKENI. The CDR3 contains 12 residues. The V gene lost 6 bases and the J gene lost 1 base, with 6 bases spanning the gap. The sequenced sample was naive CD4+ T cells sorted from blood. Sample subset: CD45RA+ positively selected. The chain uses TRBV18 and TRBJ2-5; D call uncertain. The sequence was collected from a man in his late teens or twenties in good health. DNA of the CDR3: TGTGCCAGCTCCCCAACCCAAGAGACCCAGTACTTC. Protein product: CASSPTQETQYF.